This is a list of T cell receptor beta chains from one sample in a study of early T cells in non-severe SARS-CoV-2 infection. In TCRdb, the 5' RACE reads were re-called with MiXCR into one record per CDR3 protein. The table has about 39,000 distinct CDR3 sequences, less than 7% seen once. Specimen: whole blood, collected at baseline. The receptor source for this set is an adult who was a healthcare worker with PCR-confirmed SARS-CoV-2 infection or an uninfected control (not recorded which). Each CDR3 is given with its conserved first and last residue.

>TRBV20-1|TRBJ2-7
CSATRPSSYEQYF
>TRBV5-1|TRBJ1-5
CASSLGTFNQPQHF
>TRBV27|TRBJ1-2
CASSLRLRIPFIEGYTF
>TRBV7-9|TRBJ2-7
CASSFSPGGTYEQYF
>TRBV30|TRBJ1-2
CAWERTTEGYTF
>TRBV5-1|TRBJ2-5
CASSSGVVAVNQETQYF
>TRBV10-2|TRBJ2-7
CASTDSPGTPHSYEQYF
>TRBV5-1|TRBJ1-5
CASSLDPAGNQPQHF
>TRBV19|TRBJ1-2
CASSVIGRWSGYTF
>TRBV6-5|TRBJ2-2
CASSYSTSGSTGELFF
>TRBV5-1|TRBJ2-2
CASSRQGTNTGELFF
>TRBV7-6|TRBJ1-5
CASSLERGAGQPQHF
>TRBV7-2|TRBJ1-2
CASSRDRGQLNYGYTF
>TRBV4-2|TRBJ2-7
CASSLNTGSSSYEQYF
>TRBV29-1|TRBJ2-7
CSVDGGYEQYF
>TRBV12-3/TRBV12-4|TRBJ2-4
CATTQQNKNIQYF
>TRBV29-1|TRBJ2-7
CSTGQGGTYEQYF
>TRBV5-1|TRBJ2-5
CASSTGGSEETQYF
>TRBV6-5|TRBJ2-7
CATGRQGVYEQYF
>TRBV10-3|TRBJ2-7
CAISLQRSYEQYF
>TRBV25-1|TRBJ2-7
CASTIGQGREQYF
>TRBV25-1|TRBJ2-7
CASSAGLFPFYEQYF
>TRBV7-8|TRBJ2-5
CASSNPGQQETQYF
>TRBV27|TRBJ2-2
CASSLRGNTGELFF
>TRBV19|TRBJ1-2
CASRGQGPYGYTF
>TRBV27|TRBJ1-1
CASSFLYRGGSTEAFF
>TRBV9|TRBJ2-2
CASRSTVTGELFF
>TRBV28|TRBJ1-5
CASSPPPRVRSNQPQHF
>TRBV6-5|TRBJ2-7
CASSPPRTGGATYEQYF
>TRBV28|TRBJ2-3
CASSPPGLARMGPDTQYF
>TRBV7-2|TRBJ2-7
CASSLDPNYEQYF
>TRBV5-1|TRBJ2-7
CASSPRQGRSLWEQYF
>TRBV20-1|TRBJ1-1
CSASMEYPEAFF
>TRBV29-1|TRBJ2-5
CSVGISRGIQETQYF
>TRBV6-2/TRBV6-3|TRBJ2-7
CASSGTAREQYF
>TRBV5-4|TRBJ2-3
CASSIRISGSDTQYF
>TRBV7-2|TRBJ2-7
CASSVSRTENYEQYF
>TRBV5-4|TRBJ2-1
CASSQSGTPYNEQFF
>TRBV30|TRBJ2-6
CAWSVGHLSGANVLTF
>TRBV5-5|TRBJ1-2
CASSLSEGGRGNYGYTF
>TRBV20-1|TRBJ2-2
CSARPSGLTGELFF
>TRBV12-3/TRBV12-4|TRBJ1-5
CASSRGGPLDDSNQPQHF
>TRBV12-3/TRBV12-4|TRBJ1-4
CASSPVKAATNEKLFF
>TRBV5-1|TRBJ2-2
CASSSSGSGYGELFF
>TRBV5-1|TRBJ2-7
CASSRGQGSTYEQYF
>TRBV7-9|TRBJ1-1
CASSPQTTGTEAFF
>TRBV20-1|TRBJ2-1
CSAPPGLMSRVTSGSSYNEQFF
>TRBV7-9|TRBJ1-5
CASSFGGLNQPQHF